The 20 T cell receptor beta chains in this list originate from one sample, sequenced in a study of cytomegalovirus exposure and HLA in healthy donors. The PCR was carried out with 60 Vbeta primers and 13 Jbeta primers. TCRdb keeps only in-frame clones here, not all; method: immunoSEQ multiplex PCR. The data contain about 55,000 clones, roughly 74% of them singletons. Sequenced input: PBMCs. The receptors stem from a man between 40 and 49 years old in good health and CMV-seropositive.

The gene calls are TRBV5-1 and TRBJ2-5, with 9 bases identical to TRBD1. V was pared by 0 bases and J by 0 bases, with 3 bases of the junction left unmatched. Germline V gene lookup returns CDR1 SGHRS and CDR2 YFSETQ. The CDR3 runs 16 residues. The CDR3 here is CASSLGTGAYQETQYF. The CDR3 DNA follows: TGCGCCAGCAGCTTGGGGACAGGGGCGTACCAAGAGACCCAGTACTTC. Full variable domain (remainder filled in from reference TRBV5-1 and TRBJ2-5): KAGVTQTPRYLIKTRGQQVTLSCSPISGHRSVSWYQQTPGQGLQFLFEYFSETQRNKGNFPGRFSGRQFSNSRSEMNVSTLELGDSALYLCASSLGTGAYQETQYFGPGTRLLVL.

The chain joins TRBV7-8 to TRBJ2-7; a weak D match, TRBD1 (5 bases). CDR3 length: 18 residues. The V end lost 1 base, the J end lost 0 bases, and 19 bases lay between the germline ends. Germline assignment: CDR1 SGHVS and CDR2 FQNEAQ. The CDR3 coding sequence is TGTGCCAGCAGCTTAGATAGAAAGAGACAGCTGGCCTCCTACGAGCAGTACTTC. The encoded protein is CASSLDRKRQLASYEQYF.

The CDR3 sequence: CASSMGQARGYNEQFF. Written as DNA, the CDR3 is TGTGCCAGCAGTATGGGACAGGCCAGGGGCTACAATGAGCAGTTCTTC. This sequence joins TRBV5-4 and TRBJ2-1; 8 bases map to TRBD1. The CDR3 is 16 residues long. Germline-derived CDR1 and CDR2 are SGHNT and YYREEE (reference sequence). The V gene end was trimmed by 5 bases and the J gene end by 3 bases; junction bases not matched to a gene: 10.

The sample holds one count of this clone. Written as DNA, the CDR3 is TGTGCCAGCAGCACGACTACAGAGCAGTACTTC. It encodes CASSTTTEQYF. The chain uses TRBV5-4 and TRBJ2-7, with D possibly matching TRBD2 (5 bases). From germline, CDR1 is SGHNT and CDR2 YYREEE (reference sequence). The CDR3 has 11 residues. Trimming left V 4 bases short and J 7 bases short, with 9 bases between.

The chain has TRBV5-4 and TRBJ2-1; 12 bases line up with TRBD2. The CDR3 runs 16 residues. Germline V gene lookup returns CDR1 SGHNT and CDR2 YYREEE (reference sequence). V dropped 0 bases and J dropped 9; count of bases not matched to a gene: 7. The CDR3 region has the DNA TGTGCCAGCAGCTTGGGTTCCGGGACTAGCGGGCTTGAGCAGTTCTTC. Translating gives CASSLGSGTSGLEQFF.

The J gene is TRBJ2-7, the V gene TRBV5-1; the match to TRBD1 covers 7 bases. The CDR3 totals 12 residues. Looked up from germline, CDR1 is SGHRS and CDR2 is YFSETQ. With V trimmed by 0 bases and J by 6 bases, 0 bases remained unmatched. CDR3 loop: CASSLGDSEQYF. CDR3 in DNA: TGCGCCAGCAGCTTGGGGGACAGCGAGCAGTACTTC. Filled out from reference TRBV5-1 and TRBJ2-7, the complete variable domain reads KAGVTQTPRYLIKTRGQQVTLSCSPISGHRSVSWYQQTPGQGLQFLFEYFSETQRNKGNFPGRFSGRQFSNSRSEMNVSTLELGDSALYLCASSLGDSEQYFGPGTRLTVT.

J is TRBJ2-2 and V is TRBV2, with a weak D call TRBD1 (6 bases). This CDR3 spans 15 amino acids. Germline loops: CDR1 SNHLY, CDR2 FYNNEI. The ends were cut back, 7 bases at V and 0 bases at J, with 12 bases in the middle. CDR3 protein: CASTRQVTNTGELFF. CDR3 nucleotide sequence: TGTGCCAGCACTAGACAGGTCACGAACACCGGGGAGCTGTTTTTT.

The rearrangement links TRBV29-1 to TRBJ2-1, with a tentative D call TRBD2 (7 bases). The CDR3 spans 15 residues. The germline CDR1 and CDR2 sequences are SQVTM and ANQGSEA. V dropped 7 bases and J dropped 5 bases, with 21 bases sitting between them. CDR3 in DNA: TGCAGCGCCCCCCCGGGGGGCGTGGGGGACAATGAGCAGTTCTTC. This codes for CSAPPGGVGDNEQFF.

The V and J genes are TRBV14 and TRBJ1-1; no firm D call. The CDR3 extends over 16 amino acids. V lost 0 bases and J lost 4, with 15 bases in between. CDR1 is SGHDN and CDR2 is FVKESK in the germline V gene. CDR3 nucleotide sequence: TGTGCCAGCAGCCAAGAAAATGTAGAAGTAAGCACTGAAGCTTTCTTT. Translating gives CASSQENVEVSTEAFF.

V and J are TRBV15 and TRBJ1-6; 8 bases map to TRBD1. J was trimmed by 7 bases and V by 0 bases; bases with no gene match: 5. Per germline, CDR1 LNHNV and CDR2 YYDKDF (reference sequence). This CDR3 comprises 16 residues. CDR3 residues: CATSRDLRTGNSPLHF. DNA for the CDR3: TGTGCCACCAGCAGAGATCTGCGGACAGGGAATTCACCCCTCCACTTT.

The chain joins TRBV9 to TRBJ2-2; D is possibly TRBD1 (5 bases). The V end was cut by 3 bases, the J end by 0 bases, with 12 bases between. This CDR3 contains 16 residues. From germline, CDR1 is SGDLS and CDR2 YYNGEE. This CDR3 reads CASSAQGNTNTGELFF. In DNA, the CDR3 is TGTGCCAGCAGCGCCCAGGGTAACACGAACACCGGGGAGCTGTTTTTT.

The rearrangement links TRBV30 to TRBJ2-7; TRBD2 might be the D (5 bases). V was cut by 0 bases and J by 4 bases, with 16 bases left in between. Looked up from germline, CDR1 is GTSNPN and CDR2 is SVGIG (reference sequence). The CDR3 consists of 15 residues. CDR3 sequence: CAWSVPADYQYEQYF. The CDR3 coding sequence is TGTGCCTGGAGTGTACCCGCAGACTACCAATACGAGCAGTACTTC.

This rearrangement joins TRBV29-1 to TRBJ1-4, with a weak D call TRBD1 (5 bases). Trimming removed 6 bases from V and 6 bases from J, with 5 bases in between. The CDR3 covers 10 residues. CDR1 SQVTM and CDR2 ANQGSEA come from the germline V gene. The CDR3 here is CSVQDEKLFF. For the CDR3, the DNA is TGCAGCGTACAGGATGAAAAACTGTTTTTT.

The chain is built from TRBV7-8 and TRBJ1-4, with D perhaps TRBD1 (6 bases). Germline CDR1 is SGHVS and CDR2 is FQNEAQ. CDR3 length: 15 residues. V gave up 1 base and J gave up 10 bases, with 16 bases separating them. CDR3 in DNA: TGTGCCAGCAGCTTAGTCGGGACACGAGGGGGAAAACTGTTTTTT. Its translation: CASSLVGTRGGKLFF.

About this clone: Mismatch with germline at one junction end may stem from a read error. The chain couples TRBV4-2 to TRBJ1-6; TRBD1 matches at 8 bases. This CDR3 spans 14 amino acids. Germline-derived CDR1 and CDR2 are LGHNA and YNFKEQ. The CDR3 protein is CASSEDRGNSPLHF. The DNA for the CDR3 is TGTGCCAGCAGCGAAGACAGGGGCAATTCACCCCTCCACTTT.

This rearrangement joins TRBV13 to TRBJ2-2; 7 bases match TRBD1. CDR1 and CDR2 (germline): PRHDT, FYEKMQ (reference sequence). The CDR3 covers 16 residues. After removal of 3 bases from V and 1 base from J, the junction contained 5 bases not matched to a gene. The chain's CDR3 is CASSFGQALNTGELFF. The CDR3 DNA sequence: TGTGCCAGCAGCTTTGGACAGGCCCTGAACACCGGGGAGCTGTTTTTT.

V and J are TRBV7-6 and TRBJ2-7, with D possibly matching TRBD1 (6 bases). Germline assignment: CDR1 SGHVS and CDR2 FNYEAQ. The CDR3 has 15 residues. V was trimmed by 5 bases and J by 0 bases, leaving 14 bases between them. DNA of the CDR3: TGTGCCAGCAGCCGTGGACAGACGAGCTCCTACGAGCAGTACTTC. Its protein is CASSRGQTSSYEQYF.

The chain recombines TRBV19 with TRBJ1-2; TRBD1 is a possible D gene (6 bases). CDR1 LNHDA and CDR2 SQIVND come from the germline V gene (reference sequence). This CDR3 contains 14 residues. Trimming cost V 3 bases and J 6 bases, with 14 bases left between them. CDR3 residues: CASSIPPGVNGYTF. CDR3 DNA: TGTGCCAGTAGTATCCCCCCAGGGGTTAATGGCTACACCTTC.

V gene TRBV19 combines with J gene TRBJ1-5, with D unclear. The V and J ends lost 5 bases and 2 bases respectively, with 7 bases between them. Germline loops: CDR1 LNHDA, CDR2 SQIVND (reference sequence). The CDR3 runs to 13 residues. CDR3 nucleotides: TGTGCCAGTAGTTACCGGGGCAATCAGCCCCAGCATTTT. The encoded protein is CASSYRGNQPQHF.

This clone was recorded once. V gene TRBV30 combines with J gene TRBJ2-5; D possibly corresponds to TRBD1 (6 bases). Germline lookup yields CDR1 GTSNPN and CDR2 SVGIG (reference sequence). Trimming pared 5 bases from V and 1 base from J, leaving 8 bases between. This CDR3 has 12 amino acids. The CDR3 DNA reads TGTGCCTGGGAAGGGGGCCAAGAGACCCAGTACTTC. This encodes CAWEGGQETQYF.